This TCR beta chain stems from a study of glioma-infiltrating T cells. Study-level points and caveats: Only very few CDR3 sequences appeared in both tissue and blood. Tissue-blood divergence was below expectation in non-neoplastic patients, above in gliomas.

TCR alpha and beta CDR3 regions were amplified from RNA using iRepertoire nested multiplex PCR. Tissue mRNA or PBMC total RNA, roughly 95-400 ng, went into one-step reverse transcription and amplification. TCRdb processed the multiplex PCR reads anew with MiXCR; each CDR3 protein has one entry. The data hold 90,000 to 100,000 distinct CDR3 sequences, with around 37% observed a single time. The CDR3 is 12 residues long. The germline gives CDR1 DFQATT, CDR2 SNEGSKA (reference sequence). This clonotype has just a few counts. Its antigen is still unknown. A read error may explain this, as a much larger clone is one base away.

This TCR was sampled from a human donor with low-grade glioma or glioblastoma, undergoing nonglioma brain surgery, or in good health (not recorded which). Sequencing was done on a sample of glioma tissue, nonneoplastic brain tissue, or PBMCs (not recorded which). The genes are TRBV20-1 and TRBJ2-3; TRBD2 might be the D (5 bases). For the CDR3, the DNA is TGCAGTGCCCGAGCGGAGTCAGATGCGCAGTATTTT. It translates to CSARAESDAQYF.